This T cell receptor beta chain was captured in a study of Graves' ophthalmopathy and Graves' hyperthyroidism. Amplified TCR beta CDR3 regions were obtained using RNA transcripts as template. Second-round multiplex PCR followed a first-round RT-PCR using HTBI primers. Each CDR3 protein gets one entry after TCRdb re-called the multiplex PCR reads with MiXCR. The sample yields about 400,000 distinct CDR3 sequences, around 20% seen once. Clinical symptoms and serum thyroxine were used for diagnosis; TRAb, thyroid ultrasound and orbital computed tomography were also relied on. The authors isolated PBMCs from around 10 ml of fresh peripheral blood. CDR1 is LGHNA, CDR2 YSLEER, per germline. The CDR3 is 16 residues long. The V and J ends lost 4 bases and 0 bases, in that order; junction bases with no gene match: 5. Study conclusions and caveats: The 13-signature model separated ophthalmopathy from stable hyperthyroidism at 85% to 90% sensitivity and nearly 83% specificity. Predictions made by the model for ophthalmopathy progression reached 70% to 71% sensitivity and less than 80% specificity.

Points on this clonotype: Its specificity is not known.

This clonotype was sampled from a young woman with Graves' ophthalmopathy. The V gene is TRBV4-3, the J gene TRBJ1-3; TRBD1 aligns across 8 bases. The sample taken for sequencing was peripheral blood. CDR3 nucleotide sequence: TGCGCCAGCAGCCCTACCACAGGGGGCTCTGGAAACACCATATATTTT. Its translation: CASSPTTGGSGNTIYF.